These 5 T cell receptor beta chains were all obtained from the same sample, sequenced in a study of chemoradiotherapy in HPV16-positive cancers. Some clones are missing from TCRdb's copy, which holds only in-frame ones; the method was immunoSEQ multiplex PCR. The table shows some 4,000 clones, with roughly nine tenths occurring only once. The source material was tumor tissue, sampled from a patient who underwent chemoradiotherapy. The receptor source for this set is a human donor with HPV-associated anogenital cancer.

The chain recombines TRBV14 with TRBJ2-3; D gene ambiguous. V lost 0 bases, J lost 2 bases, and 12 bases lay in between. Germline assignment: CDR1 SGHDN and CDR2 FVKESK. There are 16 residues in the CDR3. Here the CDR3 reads CASSQDGVDLTDTQYF. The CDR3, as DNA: TGTGCCAGCAGCCAAGATGGGGTTGATCTCACAGATACGCAGTATTTT.

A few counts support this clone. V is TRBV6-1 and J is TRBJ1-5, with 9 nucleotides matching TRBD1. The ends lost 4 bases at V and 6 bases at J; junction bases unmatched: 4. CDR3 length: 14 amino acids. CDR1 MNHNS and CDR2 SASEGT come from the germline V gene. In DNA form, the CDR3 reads TGTGCCAGCAGTGGGGGACAGGGAGGTCAGCCCCAGCATTTT. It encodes CASSGGQGGQPQHF.

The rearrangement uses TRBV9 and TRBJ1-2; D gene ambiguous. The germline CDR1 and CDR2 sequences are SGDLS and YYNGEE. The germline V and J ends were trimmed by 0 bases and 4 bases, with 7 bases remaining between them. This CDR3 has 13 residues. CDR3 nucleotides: TGTGCCAGCAGCGTAGTAACGAGCTATGGCTACACCTTC. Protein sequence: CASSVVTSYGYTF.

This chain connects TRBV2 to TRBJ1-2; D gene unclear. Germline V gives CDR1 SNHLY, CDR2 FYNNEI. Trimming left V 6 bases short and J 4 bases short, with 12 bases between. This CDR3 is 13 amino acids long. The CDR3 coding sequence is TGTGCCAGCAGGGCCCCTCCCCTCTATGGCTACACCTTC. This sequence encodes CASRAPPLYGYTF. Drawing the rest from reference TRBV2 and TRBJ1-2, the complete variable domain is EPEVTQTPSHQVTQMGQEVILRCVPISNHLYFYWYRQILGQKVEFLVSFYNNEISEKSEIFDDQFSVERPDGSNFTLKIRSTKLEDSAMYFCASRAPPLYGYTFGSGTRLTVV.

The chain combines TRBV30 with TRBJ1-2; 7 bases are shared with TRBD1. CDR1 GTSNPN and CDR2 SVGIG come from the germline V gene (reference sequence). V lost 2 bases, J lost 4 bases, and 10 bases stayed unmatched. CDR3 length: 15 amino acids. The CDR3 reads CAWSLTGTASYGYTF. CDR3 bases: TGTGCCTGGAGTTTAACCGGGACAGCGTCCTATGGCTACACCTTC.